This T cell receptor beta chain appears in the sequencing data of a study of identical twins. CDR1 DFQATT and CDR2 SNEGSKA come from the germline V gene (reference sequence). The V end was cut by 6 bases, the J end by 3 bases, with 11 bases between. The CDR3 totals 13 residues. Study-wide findings and caveats: Twins shared beta out-of-frame sequences in excess, but this excess was weaker.

TCRdb reprocessed the 5' RACE reads with MiXCR, giving one entry per CDR3 protein. The repertoire includes 1.5 million or so distinct CDR3 sequences, around a third of them detected once, and about 0.27% sits in the top ten. In its sample, this clonotype was seen a few times. What it binds is not known. The chain is built from TRBV20-1 and TRBJ1-4; D unclear. The clonotype was recovered from a newborn girl in good health. The specimen was cord blood. CDR3 sequence reads: CSAREHSNEKLFF. In DNA form, the CDR3 reads TGCAGTGCGCGGGAGCATTCTAATGAAAAACTGTTTTTT.